A single sample is the source of the 23 T cell receptor beta chains below, sequenced in a study of blood T cell repertoires in COVID-19. This table comes from immunoSEQ multiplex PCR, and its TCRdb copy is limited to in-frame clones, with some not included. The sample lists approximately 26,000 clones; 70% to 90% were seen once. Sample: peripheral blood. These receptor sequences come from a human donor in a cohort sampled during active COVID-19.

The V call is TRBV7-2, the J call TRBJ1-2, with unresolved D. The CDR3 runs to 16 residues. In germline, CDR1 is SGHTA, CDR2 FQGNSA. V lost 2 bases and J 0 bases, leaving 13 bases between the germline ends. The DNA of the CDR3 is TGTGCCAGCAGCTTATCTAGGAACCTAGCTAACTATGGCTACACCTTC. Its translation: CASSLSRNLANYGYTF.

J is TRBJ2-2 and V is TRBV7-6, with a tentative D call TRBD1 (5 bases). Trimming pared 8 bases from V and 4 bases from J, leaving 17 bases between. The CDR3 is made up of 15 amino acids. Germline lookup yields CDR1 SGHVS and CDR2 FNYEAQ. The CDR3 sequence: CASGLGRIGTGELFF. In nucleotides, the CDR3 is TGTGCCAGCGGGCTGGGGCGGATCGGCACCGGGGAGCTGTTTTTT.

The chain combines TRBV6-5 with TRBJ1-2; D is possibly TRBD1 (5 bases). V lost 0 bases and J lost 0, with 5 bases in between. The CDR3 spans 14 residues. The germline V gene has CDR1 MNHEY and CDR2 SVGAGI. CDR3 in amino acids: CASSYSQANYGYTF. In DNA, the CDR3 is TGTGCCAGCAGTTACTCACAGGCTAACTATGGCTACACCTTC.

This clone was seen just once. The rearrangement links TRBV28 to TRBJ2-1; 10 bases are shared with TRBD1. In germline, CDR1 is MDHEN, CDR2 SYDVKM. The CDR3 spans 16 residues. The ends lost 5 bases at V and 2 bases at J; junction bases unmatched: 6. The CDR3 spells CASSTRQGAAYNEQFF. In DNA, the CDR3 is TGTGCCAGCAGTACCAGACAGGGGGCGGCCTACAATGAGCAGTTCTTC.

This sequence joins TRBV5-1 and TRBJ2-1, with 14 nucleotides matching TRBD2. Germline values: CDR1 SGHRS, CDR2 YFSETQ. The J segment lost 6 bases and the V segment lost 3 bases, leaving 11 bases of the junction unmatched. There are 18 residues in the CDR3. In nucleotides, the CDR3 is TGCGCCAGCAGCTCGGATGGGACTAGCGGGAGTGGTGCCAATGAGCAGTTCTTC. Encoded protein: CASSSDGTSGSGANEQFF.

The gene calls are TRBV4-2 and TRBJ2-3; TRBD2 matches at 9 bases. Germline V gives CDR1 LGHNA, CDR2 YNFKEQ. The length of the CDR3 is 16 residues. V trimming: 0 bases; J trimming: 7 bases; junction bases outside the gene matches: 8. The CDR3 is CASSQDGGGGSYTQYF. In nucleotides, the CDR3 is TGTGCCAGCAGCCAAGATGGCGGGGGGGGCAGTTATACGCAGTATTTT.

J is TRBJ2-3 and V is TRBV3-1 (or the pseudogene TRBV3-2); tentatively, D is TRBD1 (5 bases). Trimming took off 0 bases at V and 6 bases at J, with 13 bases between the two ends. The CDR3 length is 15 residues. The germline CDR1 and CDR2 sequences are LGHDT and YNNKEL (reference sequence). DNA of the CDR3: TGTGCCAGCAGCCAAGAGTTCAGGGCCCGGGATACGCAGTATTTT. Protein sequence: CASSQEFRARDTQYF.

The chain uses TRBV15 and TRBJ2-7; no definite D call. Trimming left V 0 bases short and J 0 bases short, with 6 bases between. Looked up from germline, CDR1 is LNHNV and CDR2 is YYDKDF (reference sequence). The CDR3 length is 14 residues. In DNA, the CDR3 is TGTGCCACCAGCAGAGATCCGGTCTCCTACGAGCAGTACTTC. This encodes CATSRDPVSYEQYF.

This chain links TRBV19 with TRBJ2-5; 7 nucleotides match TRBD1. The V segment lost 1 base and the J segment 1 base; nucleotides outside the gene matches: 6. CDR3 length: 16 amino acids. Germline-derived CDR1 and CDR2 are LNHDA and SQIVND (reference sequence). This CDR3 reads CASSIGQGVTQETQYF. In DNA, the CDR3 is TGTGCCAGTAGTATAGGGCAGGGGGTAACCCAAGAGACCCAGTACTTC.

The chain uses TRBV5-1 and TRBJ2-5; 10 bases agree with TRBD1. With 6 bases clipped from V and 0 bases from J, the junction kept 8 bases outside the gene matches. The CDR3 runs to 16 residues. Germline loops: CDR1 SGHRS, CDR2 YFSETQ. The DNA for the CDR3 is TGCGCCAGCATGCTGGGGGACAGGGGTCACCAAGAGACCCAGTACTTC. As protein: CASMLGDRGHQETQYF.

This clone appeared a single time. This sequence joins TRBV5-1 and TRBJ1-1; D not certain. The CDR3 runs 14 residues. Germline V gene sequence: CDR1 SGHRS, CDR2 YFSETQ. The V and J ends lost 0 bases and 5 bases respectively, with 11 bases between them. CDR3 sequence: CASSLVALSTEAFF. The CDR3 DNA reads TGCGCCAGCAGCTTGGTAGCCCTAAGTACTGAAGCTTTCTTT.

The rearrangement uses TRBV6-6 and TRBJ1-1; TRBD1 might be the D (6 bases). The CDR3 is 16 amino acids. V was cut by 2 bases and J by 0 bases, with 13 bases left in between. Germline V gene sequence: CDR1 MNHNY, CDR2 SVGAGI (reference sequence). CDR3 nucleotide sequence: TGTGCCAGCAGTTACGGGGGCAGGGGCATGAACACTGAAGCTTTCTTT. Protein: CASSYGGRGMNTEAFF.

The chain combines TRBV2 with TRBJ2-1; the D is unclear. The CDR3 contains 11 residues. Trimming removed 9 bases at V and 6 bases at J, with 9 bases between. Germline lookup yields CDR1 SNHLY and CDR2 FYNNEI. CDR3 residues: CAREFSNEQFF. DNA for the CDR3: TGTGCCAGGGAGTTTTCCAATGAGCAGTTCTTC.

V gene TRBV5-4 combines with J gene TRBJ2-3, with D possibly TRBD2 on 5 matching bases. The CDR3 loop spans 15 amino acids. In germline, CDR1 is SGHNT, CDR2 YYREEE (reference sequence). Trimming took off 0 bases at V and 0 bases at J, with 8 bases between the two ends. CDR3 bases: TGTGCCAGCAGCTTGGGGTCGGGAAGCACAGATACGCAGTATTTT. It specifies CASSLGSGSTDTQYF.

The chain carries TRBV5-1 and TRBJ2-1; TRBD2 aligns across 10 bases. CDR1 is SGHRS, CDR2 YFSETQ, per germline. J was trimmed by 8 bases and V by 0 bases; bases with no gene match: 2. The CDR3 is 14 residues long. The CDR3 loop reads CASSLVLAGDEQFF. CDR3 sequence (DNA): TGCGCCAGCAGCTTGGTTCTAGCGGGAGATGAGCAGTTCTTC.

The chain joins TRBV11-2 to TRBJ2-7, with TRBD2 identical over 7 bases. With 6 bases clipped from V and 0 bases from J, the junction kept 8 bases outside the gene matches. CDR1 and CDR2 (germline): SGHAT, FQNNGV. This CDR3 has 15 amino acids. The CDR3, as DNA: TGTGCCAGCAGGCCTACTAGCGCGGGCTCCTACGAGCAGTACTTC. This translates into CASRPTSAGSYEQYF.

The chain links TRBV4-1 to TRBJ2-1; 9 positions match TRBD1. With 3 bases clipped from V and 5 bases from J, the junction kept 5 bases outside the gene matches. CDR1 MGHRA and CDR2 YSYEKL come from the germline V gene. The CDR3 loop spans 15 amino acids. CDR3 sequence reads: CASSQGQGANNEQFF. The CDR3 DNA follows: TGCGCCAGCAGCCAGGGACAGGGCGCTAACAATGAGCAGTTCTTC.

The chain combines TRBV7-9 with TRBJ1-1, with a weak D call TRBD1 (6 bases). Germline V gives CDR1 SEHNR, CDR2 FQNEAQ (reference sequence). Trimming cost V 3 bases and J 6 bases, with 8 bases left between them. The CDR3 spans 12 residues. The CDR3: CASSLRTAEAFF. Written as DNA, the CDR3 is TGTGCCAGCAGCTTGAGGACAGCTGAAGCTTTCTTT.

This sequence joins TRBV5-1 and TRBJ2-7; 10 positions agree with TRBD1. Germline trimming cut 4 bases from V and 5 bases from J; bases unmatched to any gene: 6. The CDR3 has 14 amino acids. Looked up from germline, CDR1 is SGHRS and CDR2 is YFSETQ. CDR3 in DNA: TGCGCCAGCAGCAGAGACAGGGGGCAGAACGAGCAGTACTTC. Translating gives CASSRDRGQNEQYF.

V is TRBV27 and J is TRBJ1-4; D is perhaps TRBD1 (6 bases). Between the trimmed V and J ends, which lost 8 bases and 2 bases, there was a span of 15 bases. Germline lookup yields CDR1 MNHEY and CDR2 SMNVEV (reference sequence). The CDR3 runs 15 residues. The chain's CDR3 is CASRTAQGTNEKLFF. In DNA form, the CDR3 reads TGTGCCAGCCGTACCGCACAGGGCACTAATGAAAAACTGTTTTTT. Complete variable domain (other parts from reference TRBV27 and TRBJ1-4): EAQVTQNPRYLITVTGKKLTVTCSQNMNHEYMSWYRQDPGLGLRQIYYSMNVEVTDKGDVPEGYKVSRKEKRNFPLILESPSPNQTSLYFCASRTAQGTNEKLFFGSGTQLSVL.

J is TRBJ2-5 and V is TRBV7-8, with TRBD2 identical over 7 bases. J gave up 5 bases and V 5 bases, and 17 bases lay outside the gene matches. The CDR3 sequence is 17 residues long. Germline CDR1 is SGHVS and CDR2 is FQNEAQ. Written as DNA, the CDR3 is TGTGCCAGCAGCCCTGCCGTAGTCGCGGGAGAATCCGAGACCCAGTACTTC. As protein: CASSPAVVAGESETQYF.

The rearrangement links TRBV3-1 (or the pseudogene TRBV3-2) to TRBJ1-4, with 12 bases matching TRBD1. The length of the CDR3 is 15 residues. The germline V gene has CDR1 LGHDT and CDR2 YNNKEL (reference sequence). J lost 8 bases, V lost 3 bases, and 4 bases had no gene match. The CDR3 sequence is CASSHGTGGREKLFF. The CDR3 region has the DNA TGTGCCAGCAGCCATGGGACAGGGGGCCGAGAAAAACTGTTTTTT.

The chain recombines TRBV4-2 with TRBJ2-2, with D perhaps TRBD2 (5 bases). The germline CDR1 and CDR2 sequences are LGHNA and YNFKEQ. This CDR3 has 15 residues. The germline V and J ends were trimmed by 3 bases and 5 bases, with 13 bases remaining between them. The CDR3 region is CASSHPDLSTGELFF. In nucleotides, the CDR3 is TGTGCCAGCAGCCACCCGGACTTGTCTACCGGGGAGCTGTTTTTT.